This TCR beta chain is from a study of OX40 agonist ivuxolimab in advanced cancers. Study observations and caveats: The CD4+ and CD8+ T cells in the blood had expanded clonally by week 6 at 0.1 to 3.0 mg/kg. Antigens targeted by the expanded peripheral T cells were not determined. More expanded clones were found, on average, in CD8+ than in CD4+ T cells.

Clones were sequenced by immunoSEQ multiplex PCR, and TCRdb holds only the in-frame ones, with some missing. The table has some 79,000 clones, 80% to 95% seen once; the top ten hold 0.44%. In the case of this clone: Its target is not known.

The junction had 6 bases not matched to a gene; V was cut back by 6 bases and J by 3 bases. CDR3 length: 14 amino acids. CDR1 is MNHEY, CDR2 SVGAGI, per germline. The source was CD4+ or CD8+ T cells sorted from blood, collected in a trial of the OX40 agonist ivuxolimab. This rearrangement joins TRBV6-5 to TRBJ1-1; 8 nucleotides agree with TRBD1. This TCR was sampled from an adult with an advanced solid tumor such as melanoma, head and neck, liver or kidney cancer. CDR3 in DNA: TGTGCCAGCAGGAGCAGGGGGCTGCACACTGAAGCTTTCTTT. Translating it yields CASRSRGLHTEAFF.